A single sample is the source of the 29 T cell receptor beta chains below, sequenced in a study of shared T cell receptors in the human thymus. Assay used: immunoSEQ multiplex PCR; TCRdb lists only in-frame clones, some missing. The table includes roughly 410,000 clones, 95% detected once. The sequenced material came from thymocytes. These receptors were collected from a human donor.

The rearrangement joins TRBV7-8 to TRBJ1-2, with 9 bases fitting TRBD1. The CDR3 is made up of 14 amino acids. With 2 bases clipped from V and 5 bases from J, the junction kept 3 bases outside the gene matches. From germline, CDR1 is SGHVS and CDR2 FQNEAQ. CDR3 residues: CASSLWDRDYGYTF. The CDR3 bases are TGTGCCAGCAGCTTATGGGACAGGGATTATGGCTACACCTTC.

As regards this clone: Other DNA sequences in the sample encode the same CDR3. The CDR3 DNA sequence: TGTGCCAGCAGTTTATTAGCAGAATCCGAGCAGTACTTC. Its translation is CASSLLAESEQYF. The J gene is TRBJ2-7, the V gene TRBV28; unclear D gene. V was trimmed by 1 base and J by 6 bases, leaving 10 bases between them. The germline V gene encodes CDR1 MDHEN and CDR2 SYDVKM. The CDR3 covers 13 residues.

This chain joins TRBV19 and TRBJ1-2; TRBD1 matches at 9 bases. Germline V lookup: CDR1 LNHDA, CDR2 SQIVND (reference sequence). With 6 bases clipped from V and 8 bases from J, the junction kept 16 bases outside the gene matches. The CDR3 is made up of 16 amino acids. This CDR3 is CASRVRRVQGARGYTF. The CDR3 region has the DNA TGTGCCAGTAGGGTTAGGAGAGTACAGGGGGCGCGCGGCTACACCTTC.

The J gene is TRBJ1-3, the V gene TRBV5-5; D is ambiguous. There are 14 residues in the CDR3. Trimming cost V 0 bases and J 0 bases, with 4 bases left between them. Germline V gives CDR1 SGHKS, CDR2 YYEKEE (reference sequence). CDR3 in DNA: TGTGCCAGCAGCTTGGGTAACTCTGGAAACACCATATATTTT. It is translated as CASSLGNSGNTIYF.

The genes are TRBV6-5 and TRBJ1-1; a weak D match, TRBD1 (6 bases). Germline-derived CDR1 and CDR2 are MNHEY and SVGAGI. The CDR3 contains 13 residues. The germline V and J ends were trimmed by 6 bases and 5 bases, with 13 bases remaining between them. CDR3 region: CASRDTGRTEAFF. CDR3 coding DNA: TGTGCCAGCAGGGATACAGGGAGAACTGAAGCTTTCTTT.

This sequence joins TRBV9 and TRBJ2-5; perhaps TRBD2 as D (6 bases). The CDR3 extends over 15 amino acids. Between the trimmed V and J ends, which lost 3 bases and 2 bases, there was a span of 14 bases. CDR1 and CDR2 from the germline V gene are SGDLS and YYNGEE. CDR3: CASSEGDSGQETQYF. As DNA, the CDR3 is TGTGCCAGCAGCGAAGGGGACTCGGGACAAGAGACCCAGTACTTC.

This sequence joins TRBV6-5 and TRBJ1-2, with D perhaps matching TRBD1 (6 bases). The germline V gene has CDR1 MNHEY and CDR2 SVGAGI. Trimming shortened V by 4 bases and J by 6 bases, and 18 bases separated the two germline ends. The CDR3 extends over 15 amino acids. CDR3 sequence reads: CASSFAPDRSHGYTF. As DNA, the CDR3 is TGTGCCAGCAGTTTCGCCCCCGACAGGAGCCATGGCTACACCTTC.

V is TRBV7-2 and J is TRBJ2-1; TRBD2 might be the D (5 bases). The CDR3 is 13 amino acids. Trimming removed 5 bases from V and 9 bases from J, with 14 bases in between. Germline assignment: CDR1 SGHTA and CDR2 FQGNSA. The CDR3 here is CASSPGGLAEQFF. DNA of the CDR3: TGTGCCAGCAGCCCCGGTGGACTTGCTGAGCAGTTCTTC.

This clone was recorded only once. The J gene is TRBJ2-2, the V gene TRBV19; TRBD1 might be the D (5 bases). Germline V gene sequence: CDR1 LNHDA, CDR2 SQIVND (reference sequence). V lost 2 bases to trimming and J lost 6 bases, with 7 bases between them. CDR3 length equals 13 residues. The CDR3 reads CASSIWGPGELFF. In DNA, the CDR3 is TGTGCCAGTAGTATATGGGGCCCCGGGGAGCTGTTTTTT.

The CDR3 DNA sequence: TGTGCAAGTCGCTTAGTGTGTAGCGGGAAGGACTACGAGCAGTACTTC. This sequence encodes CASRLVCSGKDYEQYF. The gene calls are TRBV12-2 and TRBJ2-7; the table's D gene call, TRBD2, was not cross checked with the DNA. TRBV12-2 is a listed pseudogene. The CDR3 sequence is 16 residues long.

The table lists this clone with a count of one. The V call is TRBV9, the J call TRBJ2-1, with D perhaps matching TRBD2 (6 bases). CDR1 is SGDLS, CDR2 YYNGEE, per germline. Trimming removed 3 bases at V and 5 bases at J, with 12 bases between. The CDR3 consists of 14 residues. Here the CDR3 DNA reads TGTGCCAGCAGCGCCACCCGGACTAACAATGAGCAGTTCTTC. Amino acid sequence: CASSATRTNNEQFF. The variable domain in full, with the rest retrieved from reference TRBV9 and TRBJ2-1, is DSGVTQTPKHLITATGQRVTLRCSPRSGDLSVYWYQQSLDQGLQFLIQYYNGEERAKGNILERFSAQQFPDLHSELNLSSLELGDSALYFCASSATRTNNEQFFGPGTRLTVL.

The V and J genes are TRBV6-1 and TRBJ1-1; TRBD1 aligns across 9 bases. The junction had 7 bases not matched to a gene; V was cut back by 5 bases and J by 3 bases. The CDR3 contains 15 residues. Germline assignment: CDR1 MNHNS and CDR2 SASEGT. CDR3 in amino acids: CASSPRDRVDTEAFF. CDR3 sequence (DNA): TGTGCCAGCAGTCCGAGGGACAGGGTGGACACTGAAGCTTTCTTT.

The rearrangement links TRBV18 to TRBJ1-1; D gene ambiguous. Germline loops: CDR1 KGHSH, CDR2 LQKENI. Trimming removed 0 bases from V and 1 base from J, with 9 bases in between. The CDR3 extends over 15 amino acids. CDR3 coding DNA: TGTGCCAGCTCACCACCAGGGTTCGGGAACACTGAAGCTTTCTTT. Translated: CASSPPGFGNTEAFF.

This chain uses TRBV5-1 with TRBJ2-1, with 11 bases fitting TRBD2. V lost 4 bases to trimming and J lost 7 bases; unmatched junction nucleotides: 7. Germline CDR1 reads SGHRS; CDR2 reads YFSETQ. CDR3 length: 15 amino acids. The CDR3 region has the DNA TGCGCCAGCAGCCGTGGACTAGCGGGTTTAAATGAGCAGTTCTTC. Translation gives CASSRGLAGLNEQFF.

This chain links TRBV28 with TRBJ1-4; 7 positions match TRBD1. The CDR3 runs to 16 residues. J gave up 4 bases and V 5 bases, and 10 bases lay outside the gene matches. Looked up from germline, CDR1 is MDHEN and CDR2 is SYDVKM. The CDR3 here is CASSETPGQINEKLFF. The CDR3 DNA follows: TGTGCCAGCAGTGAAACTCCGGGACAGATTAATGAAAAACTGTTTTTT.

The chain is built from TRBV28 and TRBJ1-4; D is uncertain. The V and J ends lost 4 bases and 11 bases respectively, with 29 bases between them. In germline, CDR1 is MDHEN, CDR2 SYDVKM. This CDR3 has 18 amino acids. Here the CDR3 reads CASSYRLAPRVGMMKLFF. CDR3 nucleotide sequence: TGTGCCAGCAGTTATAGGTTGGCTCCGAGAGTGGGGATGATGAAACTGTTTTTT.

Note on this clone: Other DNA sequences from this sample encode an identical CDR3 as well. The chain joins TRBV5-1 to TRBJ2-3, with 7 bases identical to TRBD1. V lost 0 bases, J lost 1 base, and 2 bases stayed unmatched. Germline V gene lookup returns CDR1 SGHRS and CDR2 YFSETQ. CDR3 length: 15 residues. The CDR3 region is CASSLVTGGTDTQYF. Written as DNA, the CDR3 is TGCGCCAGCAGCTTGGTAACAGGGGGCACAGATACGCAGTATTTT.

This chain uses TRBV21-1 with TRBJ2-7; the tabulated D call, TRBD1, remains unverified against the DNA. TRBV21-1 is reported as a pseudogene. This CDR3 contains 14 residues. The CDR3 region has the DNA TGTGCCAGCAGCAAAGTAATGGCCTCCTACGAGCAGTACTTC. Its protein is CASSKVMASYEQYF.

The V call is TRBV2, the J call TRBJ2-5, with unresolved D. The DNA end is more similar to TRBJ2-7, so the J call may be wrong. In germline, CDR1 is SNHLY, CDR2 FYNNEI. CDR3 length: 17 amino acids. For the CDR3, the DNA is TGTGCCAGCAATTCGCTACCGTTGGCATCGAACGTCTACGAGCAGTACTTC. Encoded protein: CASNSLPLASNVYEQYF.

The chain recombines TRBV5-5 with TRBJ2-5; D gene unclear. Trimming cost V 2 bases and J 1 base, with 6 bases left between them. Germline CDR1 is SGHKS and CDR2 is YYEKEE (reference sequence). The CDR3 is 13 amino acids. Here the CDR3 reads CASSLGAQETQYF. CDR3 nucleotide sequence: TGTGCCAGCAGCTTAGGAGCCCAAGAGACCCAGTACTTC. Using reference TRBV5-5 and TRBJ2-5 for the parts outside the CDR3, the full variable domain is DAGVTQSPTHLIKTRGQQVTLRCSPISGHKSVSWYQQVLGQGPQFIFQYYEKEERGRGNFPDRFSARQFPNYSSELNVNALLLGDSALYLCASSLGAQETQYFGPGTRLLVL.

The V and J genes are TRBV5-1 and TRBJ2-1; 14 nucleotides agree with TRBD2. Per the germline V gene, CDR1 is SGHRS and CDR2 is YFSETQ. Trimming at V came to 4 bases and at J to 5 bases, leaving 8 bases not matched to a gene. The CDR3 loop spans 17 amino acids. The CDR3 region is CASSIETSGRGNNEQFF. For the CDR3, the DNA is TGCGCCAGCAGCATCGAGACTAGCGGGAGGGGAAACAATGAGCAGTTCTTC.

This clone occurred once. This chain uses TRBV5-1 with TRBJ2-7; no clear D. CDR1 and CDR2 (germline): SGHRS, YFSETQ. V was cut by 3 bases and J by 6 bases, with 10 bases left in between. The CDR3 length is 12 residues. CDR3 coding DNA: TGCGCCAGCAGCTCCGCGGTTGGCGAGCAGTACTTC. Encoded protein: CASSSAVGEQYF.

This chain joins TRBV28 and TRBJ2-7; 9 bases map to TRBD2. The CDR3 is made up of 15 amino acids. The V gene's germline CDR1 is MDHEN and CDR2 SYDVKM. The J segment lost 3 bases and the V segment lost 7 bases, leaving 10 bases of the junction unmatched. For the CDR3, the DNA is TGTGCCAGCACAGGGTCTAGCGGGAATTACTACGAGCAGTACTTC. As protein: CASTGSSGNYYEQYF.

The chain carries TRBV4-1 and TRBJ1-2; D uncertain. Trimming stripped 1 base from V and 1 base from J, with 7 bases between. Germline CDR1 and CDR2: MGHRA and YSYEKL. CDR3 length equals 14 residues. The chain's CDR3 is CASSQGALNYGYTF. The CDR3 DNA reads TGCGCCAGCAGCCAAGGGGCTCTTAACTATGGCTACACCTTC.

This chain connects TRBV29-1 to TRBJ2-7; D gene unclear. CDR1 and CDR2 (germline): SQVTM, ANQGSEA. This CDR3 region has 11 residues. V was cut by 7 bases and J by 3 bases, with 10 bases left in between. CDR3 residues: CSGRLHYEQYF. CDR3 DNA sequence: TGCAGCGGGCGGTTACACTACGAGCAGTACTTC.

CDR3 amino acids: CASSYLNEQFF. The CDR3 region has the DNA TGTGCCAGCAGTTACCTAAATGAGCAGTTCTTC. This chain connects TRBV28 to TRBJ2-1; no clear D gene. The CDR3 extends over 11 amino acids. V was cut by 4 bases and J by 7 bases, with 5 bases left in between. Germline-derived CDR1 and CDR2 are MDHEN and SYDVKM.

The chain couples TRBV5-4 to TRBJ2-4; 14 bases are a match to TRBD2. The junction had 12 bases not matched to a gene; V was cut back by 4 bases and J by 3 bases. This CDR3 is built from 19 residues. The germline gives CDR1 SGHNT, CDR2 YYREEE (reference sequence). CDR3 residues: CASSEMTSGRAFVKNIQYF. CDR3 nucleotides: TGTGCCAGCAGCGAGATGACTAGCGGGAGGGCCTTCGTCAAAAACATTCAGTACTTC.

V usage is TRBV10-3 and J usage is TRBJ1-5, with D unclear. This CDR3 comprises 17 residues. Germline V gene sequence: CDR1 ENHRY, CDR2 SYGVKD. The V end lost 0 bases, the J end lost 2 bases, and 14 bases lay between the germline ends. The chain's CDR3 is CAISESKDGEGNQPQHF. The CDR3 nucleotides are TGTGCCATCAGTGAGTCGAAAGACGGGGAAGGCAATCAGCCCCAGCATTTT.

The CDR3, as DNA: TGCGCCAGCAGCCAAGATCCGGCTAGCGGGAGCAATGAGCAGTTCTTC. Protein: CASSQDPASGSNEQFF. The chain links TRBV4-3 to TRBJ2-1; TRBD2 matches at 10 bases. The J segment lost 6 bases and the V segment lost 0 bases, leaving 5 bases of the junction unmatched. Germline V CDR1 and CDR2: LGHNA, YSLEER. The CDR3 has 16 amino acids.